This T cell receptor beta chain was obtained from a study of response to subunit inactivated influenza vaccine. Using its own MiXCR run on the RT-PCR reads, TCRdb lists one record per CDR3 protein. The data contain 500,000 to 600,000 distinct CDR3 sequences, approximately 10% of them singletons. The ends were cut back, 6 bases at V and 5 bases at J, with 11 bases in the middle. CDR1 and CDR2 (germline): SEHNR, FQNEAQ (reference sequence). The CDR3 runs to 12 residues. The sample was also reused in another study, on T cells expressing NK-cell markers. As that report states: Generation of TCR beta cDNA was performed by 5'RACE template switching incorporating UMIs. Investigators obtained TCR beta repertoires from sorted CD3+CD56+NKG2C+, CD3+CD56+NKG2C- and CD3+CD56-NKG2C+ T cells.

Sequencing used PBMCs from blood, obtained on the day of vaccination. The chain carries TRBV7-9 and TRBJ2-7; D gene uncertain. The TCR comes from a man aged 45-65 years who received an inactivated influenza vaccine. This CDR3 reads CASSGPADEQYF. In DNA, the CDR3 is TGTGCCAGCAGTGGACCCGCGGACGAGCAGTACTTC.